The rows below give T cell receptor beta chains drawn from one sample of a study of blood T cell repertoires in COVID-19. The repertoire was sequenced with immunoSEQ multiplex PCR; TCRdb's copy has only in-frame clones and lacks some. The sample consists of 90,000 to 150,000 clones, 81% of them appearing once. The sequenced sample was peripheral blood. These receptors originate from a human donor in a cohort sampled during active COVID-19. CDR3s include the opening cysteine and the closing phenylalanine or tryptophan. Clone sizes are given selectively: once, few, many, or a class where the clone is expanded.

j_gene,abundance,v_gene,CDR3aa
TRBJ2-3,.,TRBV6-5,CASSSDGTSLGDTQYF
TRBJ1-5,.,TRBV19,CASSPMDRGVAQPQHF
TRBJ1-4,few,TRBV6-5,CASSYSGSTNEKLFF
TRBJ1-1,.,TRBV7-2,CASSSSGTGLGNTEAFF
TRBJ2-5,.,TRBV25-1,CASGLAGAQETQYF
TRBJ1-2,.,TRBV5-6,CASSLIRTAGDREYGYTF
TRBJ2-7,.,TRBV21-1,CASSAPSGRFLYEQYF
TRBJ1-2,.,TRBV5-4,CASSLTVTVNYGYTF
TRBJ2-7,.,TRBV15,CATSRQQESFEQYF
TRBJ1-2,.,TRBV7-2,CASSQGGRGYTF
TRBJ1-6,.,TRBV30,CAWSVSEMFSPLHF
TRBJ1-2,.,TRBV4-3,CASSQSLTGDGYTF
TRBJ2-2,.,TRBV7-9,CASSLVRANTGELFF
TRBJ2-1,.,TRBV15,CATSRVGRSYNEQFF
TRBJ2-7,.,TRBV11-3,CASSGRAPHYEQYF
TRBJ1-1,.,TRBV6-5,CASSYTGDNTEAFF
TRBJ2-7,.,TRBV28,CASSPTGGGFTYEQYF
TRBJ1-2,.,TRBV21-1,CASSSRQNYNYGYTF
TRBJ2-2,.,TRBV7-7,CASSYSLGGTGELFF
TRBJ2-1,.,TRBV5-4,CASSKKLAGGHNEQFF
TRBJ1-5,.,TRBV23-1,CASSQLAPRQVNQPQHF
TRBJ2-1,.,TRBV6-5,CASSNYEQFF
TRBJ2-1,.,TRBV7-9,CASSLAGVRNEQFF
TRBJ2-1,once,TRBV9,CASSVDSSPGQAYNEQFF
TRBJ2-7,.,TRBV6-6,CASRGTDDRYEQYF
TRBJ2-1,once,TRBV6-5,CASSTPGSKYNEQFF
TRBJ2-1,few,TRBV6-1,CASSDGQTSYNEQFF
TRBJ1-1,.,TRBV29-1,CSSRQGEGEAFF
TRBJ1-5,.,TRBV28,CASSTTGAINQPQHF
TRBJ2-7,.,TRBV19,CASTTLLGSSYEQYF
TRBJ2-3,.,TRBV6-5,CASRLQGAADTQYF
TRBJ2-7,.,TRBV6-2/TRBV6-3,CASSGTRATYEQYF
TRBJ2-7,.,TRBV27,CASRGGGYSYEQYF
TRBJ2-7,.,TRBV6-5,CASSYGDRGLYEQYF
TRBJ2-7,.,TRBV15,CATSPSASKTYEQYF
TRBJ1-1,few,TRBV5-1,CASSWGTTGPNTEAFF
TRBJ1-5,.,TRBV7-2,CASSRIRDTNQPQHF
TRBJ2-7,.,TRBV5-4,CASSYRDRGDDEQYF
TRBJ2-6,once,TRBV9,CASSPRAGPGANVLTF
TRBJ1-4,.,TRBV7-9,CASSLGAWTGEYEKLFF
TRBJ2-7,.,TRBV7-9,CAELGQIGYEQYF
TRBJ1-6,.,TRBV6-6,CASNYQGGDSPLHF
TRBJ1-2,.,TRBV6-5,CATGDRGYANYGYTF
TRBJ1-2,.,TRBV10-3,CAISEGGTGKEAFYGYTF
TRBJ2-7,once,TRBV28,CASSLARTGVPEQYF